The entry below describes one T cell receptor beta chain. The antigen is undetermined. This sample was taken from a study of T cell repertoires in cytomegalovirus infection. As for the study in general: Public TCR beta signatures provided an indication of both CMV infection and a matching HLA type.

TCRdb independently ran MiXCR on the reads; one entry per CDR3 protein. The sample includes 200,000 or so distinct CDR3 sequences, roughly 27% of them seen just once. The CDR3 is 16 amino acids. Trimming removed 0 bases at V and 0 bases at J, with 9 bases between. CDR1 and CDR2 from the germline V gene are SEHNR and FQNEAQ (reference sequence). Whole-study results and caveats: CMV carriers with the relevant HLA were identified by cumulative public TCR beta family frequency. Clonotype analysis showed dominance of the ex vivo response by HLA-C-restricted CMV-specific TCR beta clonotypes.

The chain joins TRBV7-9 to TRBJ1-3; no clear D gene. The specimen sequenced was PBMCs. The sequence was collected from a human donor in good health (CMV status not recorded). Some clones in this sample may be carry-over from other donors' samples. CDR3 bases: TGTGCCAGCAGCTTAGCTGGGAGTACCTCTGGAAACACCATATATTTT. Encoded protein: CASSLAGSTSGNTIYF.